One and the same sample provided the 8 T cell receptor beta chains below, sequenced in a study of tumor and adjacent non-tumor tissue in lung cancer. TCRbeta libraries were built with three rounds of nested PCR, modified from ARM-PCR. TCRdb redid the calling of the multiplex PCR reads with MiXCR, one entry per CDR3 protein. The sample consists of approximately 79,000 distinct CDR3 sequences, 55% to 80% of them appearing once. RNA was extracted from bulk tissue without any cell sorting. The source material was lung tumor tissue. The source is a woman in her 40s with non-small cell lung cancer.

As concerns this clonotype: The conserved closing phenylalanine or tryptophan is absent in this CDR3, likely reflecting a read error. The CDR3 DNA follows: TGTGCCAACACCCCCAGGGCAGGGGGTGATTCACCCCTCCACCTT. Protein product: CANTPRAGGDSPLHL. The rearrangement joins TRBV6-5 to TRBJ1-6, with 7 bases identical to TRBD1. Germline V CDR1 and CDR2: MNHEY, SVGAGI. The J segment lost 8 bases and the V segment lost 10 bases, leaving 14 bases of the junction unmatched. The CDR3 totals 15 residues.

To note about this clonotype: One end of the junction is discordant with germline, which a read error may explain. The gene calls are TRBV12-3 or TRBV12-4 and TRBJ2-5, with D possibly being TRBD1 or TRBD2 (5 bases each). The CDR3 spans 15 residues. The CDR3 here is CAGGLVQEAQETQHF. Here the CDR3 DNA reads TGTGCCGGGGGATTGGTCCAGGAGGCACAAGAGACCCAGCACTTC.

As for this clonotype: The junction and the germline gene differ at one end; a read error may be behind it. The rearrangement links TRBV10-3 to TRBJ2-1; D is possibly TRBD2 (5 bases). CDR1 ENHRY and CDR2 SYGVKD come from the germline V gene. The CDR3 consists of 11 residues. CDR3 loop: CAITGRNVQFF. The CDR3 nucleotides read TGTGCCATCACTGGGAGAAATGTGCAGTTCTTC.

In regard to this clonotype: The junction and the germline gene differ at one end; a read error may be behind it. The V call is TRBV28, the J call TRBJ2-5; possible D gene TRBD1, 6 bases. From germline, CDR1 is MDHEN and CDR2 SYDVKM. The length of the CDR3 is 16 residues. The CDR3 DNA reads TGTGCCGGCAGTTTCCGGGGCAGACAGGCCGACGAGCCCCAGTACTTC. As protein: CAGSFRGRQADEPQYF.

Note on this clonotype: Given a much more abundant clone one base away, this may be a read error. The chain is built from TRBV7-8 and TRBJ1-5; 8 bases fit TRBD1. Germline lookup yields CDR1 SGHVS and CDR2 FQNEAQ. The length of the CDR3 is 16 residues. The CDR3 DNA sequence: TGTGCCAGCAGCCGCCTGTCCGGGACAGGCAATCAGCCCCAGAATTTT. Translating gives CASSRLSGTGNQPQNF.

This clonotype showed up just a few times. A read error may explain this, as a much larger clone is one base away. This chain uses TRBV12-3 or TRBV12-4 with TRBJ2-1, with unresolved D. This CDR3 has 11 residues. V gave up 7 bases and J gave up 6 bases, with 7 bases separating them. This chain's CDR3 is CASNLPNEQFF. CDR3 bases: TGTGCCAGCAACCTACCCAATGAGCAGTTCTTC.

About this clonotype itself: This may arise from a read error, as a much more abundant clone is one base away. The chain carries TRBV20-1 and TRBJ2-1; D is possibly TRBD1 (5 bases). The CDR3 sequence is 16 residues long. In germline, CDR1 is DFQATT, CDR2 SNEGSKA (reference sequence). CDR3 region: CTARFPRQSSYNEQFF. The CDR3 bases are TGCACTGCTAGGTTTCCCCGACAGAGCTCCTACAATGAGCAGTTCTTC.

Turning to this clonotype: At one end, the junction sequence differs from germline, possibly due to a read error. This chain uses TRBV29-1 with TRBJ2-1; 9 positions agree with TRBD2. The CDR3 extends over 14 amino acids. Looked up from germline, CDR1 is SQVTM and CDR2 is ANQGSEA. The chain's CDR3 is CTVTSGFSYKEQIF. CDR3 bases: TGCACCGTGACTAGCGGTTTTTCTTACAAAGAGCAGATCTTC.